This T cell receptor (beta chain) derives from a study of T-cell reconstitution after alpha-beta-depleted transplantation in children. CDR3 length: 11 residues. V lost 3 bases and J 6 bases, leaving 5 bases between the germline ends. The V gene's germline CDR1 is MNHEY and CDR2 SMNVEV (reference sequence). Points from the study as a whole: A year post-transplant, T-cell counts and diversity derived mostly from newly produced T cells.

TCRbeta library preparation incorporated unique molecular identifiers. TCRdb reprocessed the PCR reads with MiXCR, giving one entry per CDR3 protein. Of about 58,000 distinct CDR3 sequences in the sample, 35% to 55% were seen once. The table lists this clonotype with a few counts. As yet, its antigen is unknown. Specimen: PBMCs, mostly from graft donor cells, collected 360 days after TCRalphabeta/CD19-depleted stem cell transplant. The TCR was taken from a male patient younger than 18 who had a stem cell transplant for acute lymphoblastic leukemia, so the T cells may come from the graft donor. The V and J genes are TRBV27 and TRBJ2-5; D is undetermined. Here the CDR3 DNA reads TGTGCCAGCAGTTTTTGGAAGACCCAGTACTTC. The encoded protein is CASSFWKTQYF.